These 15 T cell receptor beta chains came from one sample sequenced in a study of shared clonotypes between healthy human individuals. Here immunoSEQ multiplex PCR was the method, and the copy in TCRdb shows in-frame clones only, minus some. The sample yields roughly 2.2 million clones, about 92% seen once. The sequenced material came from naive CD4+ T cells from PBMCs. Sample subset: CD45RA+ positively selected. These receptors were taken from a man aged 18 to 30 in good health. Some clones in this sample may be carry-over from other donors' samples.

The V call is TRBV19, the J call TRBJ1-3, with a possible D match to TRBD1 (5 bases). V lost 6 bases and J 0 bases, leaving 9 bases between the germline ends. The CDR3 consists of 14 residues. Germline assignment: CDR1 LNHDA and CDR2 SQIVND (reference sequence). The CDR3 DNA reads TGTGCCAGTAGCGCAGGGCGCTCTGGAAACACCATATATTTT. Amino acids: CASSAGRSGNTIYF.

The chain recombines TRBV29-1 with TRBJ2-3; D remains ambiguous. The V end was cut by 4 bases, the J end by 0 bases, with 17 bases between. CDR3 length: 16 amino acids. Germline CDR1 is SQVTM and CDR2 is ANQGSEA. The CDR3 is CSVGGSRVSSTDTQYF. The CDR3 coding sequence is TGCAGCGTTGGCGGTAGCAGAGTTTCCAGCACAGATACGCAGTATTTT.

This rearrangement joins TRBV18 to TRBJ2-7; weak D call: TRBD2 (6 bases). In germline, CDR1 is KGHSH, CDR2 LQKENI. V lost 3 bases and J lost 2, with 11 bases in between. This CDR3 contains 14 residues. The CDR3 protein is CASSPGTYTYEQYF. In nucleotides, the CDR3 is TGTGCCAGCTCACCCGGGACTTACACCTACGAGCAGTACTTC.

This clone was seen only once. The chain recombines TRBV28 with TRBJ2-7; D gene unclear. The CDR3 totals 12 residues. Germline assignment: CDR1 MDHEN and CDR2 SYDVKM. V was pared by 5 bases and J by 6 bases, with 11 bases between. CDR3 DNA: TGTGCCAGCAGTGTCAGACGCAGCGAGCAGTACTTC. This encodes CASSVRRSEQYF.

The chain employs TRBV7-3 and TRBJ2-2; no reliable D call. Germline lookup yields CDR1 SGHTA and CDR2 FQGTGA. Trimming shortened V by 2 bases and J by 4 bases, and 11 bases separated the two germline ends. The CDR3 totals 15 residues. This CDR3 is CASSLGPRTTGELFF. In DNA form, the CDR3 reads TGTGCCAGCAGCTTAGGTCCACGGACCACCGGGGAGCTGTTTTTT.

V and J are TRBV30 and TRBJ2-2; D is unresolved. The CDR3 consists of 14 residues. The V gene's germline CDR1 is GTSNPN and CDR2 SVGIG (reference sequence). V dropped 3 bases and J dropped 0 bases, with 8 bases sitting between them. The CDR3 nucleotides are TGTGCCTGGAGAAGCAGACCGAACACCGGGGAGCTGTTTTTT. It codes for CAWRSRPNTGELFF.

The chain recombines TRBV6-1 with TRBJ1-2; D is uncertain. The CDR3 length is 11 residues. Trimming removed 7 bases from V and 8 bases from J, with 11 bases in between. Germline V gene data show CDR1 as MNHNS and CDR2 as SASEGT. CDR3 DNA: TGTGCCAGCAATGAGGTGGGAGGCTACACCTTC. Protein product: CASNEVGGYTF.

This clone was detected once. The genes are TRBV7-2 and TRBJ1-4, with 9 bases matching TRBD1. In germline, CDR1 is SGHTA, CDR2 FQGNSA. This CDR3 has 16 residues. Trimming removed 0 bases from V and 7 bases from J; junction bases left unmatched: 6. CDR3 residues: CASSLAGGDRVEKLFF. In DNA form, the CDR3 reads TGTGCCAGCAGCTTAGCGGGCGGGGACAGGGTTGAAAAACTGTTTTTT. The full variable domain, completed using reference TRBV7-2 and TRBJ1-4, is GAGVSQSPSNKVTEKGKDVELRCDPISGHTALYWYRQSLGQGLEFLIYFQGNSAPDKSGLPSDRFSAERTGGSVSTLTIQRTQQEDSAVYLCASSLAGGDRVEKLFFGSGTQLSVL.

This clone was seen once. V usage is TRBV29-1 and J usage is TRBJ2-2, with 7 bases aligning to TRBD2. Per germline, CDR1 SQVTM and CDR2 ANQGSEA. Trimming took 6 bases from V and 7 from J; bases not matched to a gene: 5. The CDR3 is 12 amino acids. The CDR3 nucleotides are TGCAGCGTGTCGCGGGAGCACGGGGAGCTGTTTTTT. Its protein product is CSVSREHGELFF.

The chain carries TRBV28 and TRBJ1-4; the match to TRBD1 covers 7 bases. J lost 8 bases, V lost 6 bases, and 6 bases had no gene match. This CDR3 comprises 13 residues. Germline V gene sequence: CDR1 MDHEN, CDR2 SYDVKM. The CDR3 region is CASRQGWVEKLFF. The CDR3 DNA reads as TGTGCCAGCAGACAGGGGTGGGTCGAAAAACTGTTTTTT.

The V call is TRBV28, the J call TRBJ1-2; maybe TRBD1 (5 bases). CDR3 length: 15 residues. Trimming shortened V by 7 bases and J by 8 bases, and 23 bases separated the two germline ends. CDR1 is MDHEN, CDR2 SYDVKM, per germline. This CDR3 reads CASTLNPGGVGGYTF. The DNA for the CDR3 is TGTGCCAGCACCCTAAACCCGGGGGGGGTCGGAGGCTACACCTTC.

The chain recombines TRBV6-5 with TRBJ2-5; the D is unclear. V gave up 4 bases and J gave up 4 bases, with 16 bases separating them. CDR3 length equals 15 residues. Germline CDR1 MNHEY, CDR2 SVGAGI. CDR3 protein: CASSSGWNRLETQYF. DNA for the CDR3: TGTGCCAGCAGTTCGGGCTGGAATCGGCTAGAGACCCAGTACTTC.

CDR3 DNA: TGTGCCAGCTCACCACCCGCAAGAGGTGGGGAGCTGTTTTTT. Protein product: CASSPPARGGELFF. The chain has TRBV18 and TRBJ2-2; D gene ambiguous. Trimming took off 0 bases at V and 8 bases at J, with 10 bases between the two ends. The CDR3 is made up of 14 amino acids. Germline V gene lookup returns CDR1 KGHSH and CDR2 LQKENI.

The gene calls are TRBV27 and TRBJ2-7, with 7 bases matching TRBD1. CDR1 is MNHEY and CDR2 is SMNVEV in the germline V gene (reference sequence). The CDR3 consists of 14 residues. The J segment lost 2 bases and the V segment lost 5 bases, leaving 6 bases of the junction unmatched. The CDR3 is CASSRGQIAYEQYF. For the CDR3, the DNA is TGTGCCAGCAGTAGGGGACAGATCGCCTACGAGCAGTACTTC.

This clone was recorded only once. The junction does not match germline at one end; this may be a read error. The chain couples TRBV4-3 to TRBJ2-1; D may be TRBD1 (5 bases). The CDR3 is made up of 13 amino acids. Germline V gives CDR1 LGHNA, CDR2 YSLEER. The CDR3 DNA reads as TGCGCCAGCAGCCAAGATCAGGGCTGGTTGCAACTCTTC. Residues: CASSQDQGWLQLF.